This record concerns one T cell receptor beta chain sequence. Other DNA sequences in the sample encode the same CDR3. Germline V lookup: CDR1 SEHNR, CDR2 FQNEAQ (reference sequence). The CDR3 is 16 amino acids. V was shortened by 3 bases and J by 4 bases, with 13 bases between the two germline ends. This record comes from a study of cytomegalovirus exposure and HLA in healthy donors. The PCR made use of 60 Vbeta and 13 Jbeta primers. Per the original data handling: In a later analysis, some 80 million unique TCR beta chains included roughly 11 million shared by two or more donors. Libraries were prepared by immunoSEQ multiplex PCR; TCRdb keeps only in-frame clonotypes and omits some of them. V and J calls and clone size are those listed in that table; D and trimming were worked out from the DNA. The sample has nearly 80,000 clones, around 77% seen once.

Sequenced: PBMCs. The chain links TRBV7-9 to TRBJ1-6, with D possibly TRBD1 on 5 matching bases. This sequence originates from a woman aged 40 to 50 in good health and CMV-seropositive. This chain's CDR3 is CASSLGQGFYNSPLHF. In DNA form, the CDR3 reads TGTGCCAGCAGCTTGGGGCAGGGCTTTTATAATTCACCCCTCCACTTT.